The clone carrying this TCR beta chain came up once. Its antigen is not identified. This CDR3 spans 17 amino acids. Trimming took off 1 base at V and 5 bases at J, with 20 bases between the two ends. Germline V CDR1 and CDR2: KGHSH, LQKENI. The data stem from a study of yellow fever vaccine responses in identical twins. Overall study findings and caveats: Vaccine T cell responses of twins reportedly seemed partly convergent and partly personalized.

TCRdb independently ran MiXCR on the RT-PCR reads; one entry per CDR3 protein. The data hold 30,000 to 40,000 distinct CDR3 sequences, with 50% to 75% observed a single time. J is TRBJ2-5 and V is TRBV18; weak D call: TRBD2 (7 bases). This receptor was identified in a young woman who received the yellow fever vaccine. The source was T cells from blood (PBMCs), unsorted or a sorted subset (not recorded which), collected before or after yellow fever vaccination (not recorded which). The CDR3 loop is CASSPLSGGQPGETQYF. The CDR3 DNA sequence: TGTGCCAGCTCACCACTGTCGGGAGGACAGCCCGGGGAGACCCAGTACTTC.